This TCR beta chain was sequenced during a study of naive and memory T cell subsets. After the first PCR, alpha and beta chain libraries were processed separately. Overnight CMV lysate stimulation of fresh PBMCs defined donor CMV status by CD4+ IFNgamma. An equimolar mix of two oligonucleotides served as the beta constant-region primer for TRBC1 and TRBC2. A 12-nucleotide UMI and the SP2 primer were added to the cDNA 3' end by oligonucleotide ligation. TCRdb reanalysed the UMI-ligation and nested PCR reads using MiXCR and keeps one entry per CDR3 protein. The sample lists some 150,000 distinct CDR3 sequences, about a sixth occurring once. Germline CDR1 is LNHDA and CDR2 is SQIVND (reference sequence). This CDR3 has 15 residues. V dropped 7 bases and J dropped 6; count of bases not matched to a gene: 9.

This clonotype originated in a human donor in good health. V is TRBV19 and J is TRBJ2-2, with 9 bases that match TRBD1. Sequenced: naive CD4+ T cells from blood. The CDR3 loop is CASTLGTGRPGELFF. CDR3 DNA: TGTGCCAGTACCCTAGGGACAGGGCGACCCGGGGAGCTGTTTTTT. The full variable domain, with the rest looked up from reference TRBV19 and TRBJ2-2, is DGGITQSPKYLFRKEGQNVTLSCEQNLNHDAMYWYRQDPGQGLRLIYYSQIVNDFQKGDIAEGYSVSREKKESFPLTVTSAQKNPTAFYLCASTLGTGRPGELFFGEGSRLTVL.